The present TCR beta chain was sequenced within a study of blood T cell repertoires in COVID-19. About the research overall: Samples came from the United States, Italy and Spain, spanning acute and convalescent COVID-19. T cells, B-cell-depleted T cells, or PBMCs supplied cDNA or gDNA.

This CDR3 is 15 amino acids long. Per the germline V gene, CDR1 is SGHTA and CDR2 is FQGNSA. V lost 2 bases and J lost 9; bases outside the gene matches: 9. Per the study methods: Reference gene primer amplification gave nucleated cell count estimates. Only in-frame clones appear in the TCRdb table, and some are missing; sequencing was by immunoSEQ multiplex PCR. V, J and clone size derive from that table, while D and trimming were established from the DNA sequence. The sample yields about 59,000 clones, approximately 83% seen once. The sequence derives from a woman aged 80 or older with acute or convalescent COVID-19. The rearrangement links TRBV7-2 to TRBJ2-1; 8 bases fit TRBD2. Sequencing was carried out using peripheral blood. Here the CDR3 reads CASSLSSGSRGEQFF. For the CDR3, the DNA is TGTGCCAGCAGCTTATCGAGCGGGAGTCGGGGTGAGCAGTTCTTC. Variable domain in full (rest from reference TRBV7-2 and TRBJ2-1): GAGVSQSPSNKVTEKGKDVELRCDPISGHTALYWYRQSLGQGLEFLIYFQGNSAPDKSGLPSDRFSAERTGGSVSTLTIQRTQQEDSAVYLCASSLSSGSRGEQFFGPGTRLTVL.